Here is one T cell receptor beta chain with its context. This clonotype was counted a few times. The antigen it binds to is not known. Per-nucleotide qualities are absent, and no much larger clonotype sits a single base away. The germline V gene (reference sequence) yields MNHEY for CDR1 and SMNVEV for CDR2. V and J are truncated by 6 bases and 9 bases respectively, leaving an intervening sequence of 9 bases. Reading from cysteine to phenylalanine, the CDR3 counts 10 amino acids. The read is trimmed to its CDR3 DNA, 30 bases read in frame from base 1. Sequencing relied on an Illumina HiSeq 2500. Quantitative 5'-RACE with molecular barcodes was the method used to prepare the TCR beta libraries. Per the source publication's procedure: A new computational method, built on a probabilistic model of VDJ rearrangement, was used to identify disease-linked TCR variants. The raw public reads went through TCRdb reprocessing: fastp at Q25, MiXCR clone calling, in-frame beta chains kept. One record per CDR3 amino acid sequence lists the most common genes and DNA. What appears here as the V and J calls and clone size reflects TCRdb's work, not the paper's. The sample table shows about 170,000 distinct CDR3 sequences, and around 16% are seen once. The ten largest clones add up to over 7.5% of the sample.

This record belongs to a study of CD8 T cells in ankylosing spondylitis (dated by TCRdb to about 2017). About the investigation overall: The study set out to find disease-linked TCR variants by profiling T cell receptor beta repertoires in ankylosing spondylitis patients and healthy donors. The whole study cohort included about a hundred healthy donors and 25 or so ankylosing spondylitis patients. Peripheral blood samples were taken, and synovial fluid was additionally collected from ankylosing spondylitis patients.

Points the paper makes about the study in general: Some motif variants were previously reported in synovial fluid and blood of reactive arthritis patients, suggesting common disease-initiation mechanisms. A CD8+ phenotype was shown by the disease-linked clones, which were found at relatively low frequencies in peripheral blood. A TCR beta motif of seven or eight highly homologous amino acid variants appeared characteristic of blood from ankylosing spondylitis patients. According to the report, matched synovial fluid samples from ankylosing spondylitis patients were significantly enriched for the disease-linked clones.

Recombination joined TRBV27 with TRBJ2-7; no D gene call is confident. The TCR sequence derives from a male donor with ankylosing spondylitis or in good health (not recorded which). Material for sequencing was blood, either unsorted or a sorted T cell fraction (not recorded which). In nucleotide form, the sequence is TGTGCCAGCAGGTCCCGACCGCAGTACTTC. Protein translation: CASRSRPQYF.